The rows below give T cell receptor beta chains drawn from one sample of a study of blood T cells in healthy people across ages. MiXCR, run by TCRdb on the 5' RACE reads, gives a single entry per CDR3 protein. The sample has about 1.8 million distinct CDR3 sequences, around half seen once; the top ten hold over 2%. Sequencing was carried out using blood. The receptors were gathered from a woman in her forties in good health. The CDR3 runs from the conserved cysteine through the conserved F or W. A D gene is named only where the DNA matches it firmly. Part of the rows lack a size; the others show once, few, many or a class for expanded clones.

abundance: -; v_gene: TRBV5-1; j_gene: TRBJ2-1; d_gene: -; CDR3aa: CASSLAVQGEQFF; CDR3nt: TGCGCCAGCAGCTTGGCCGTCCAGGGGGAGCAGTTCTTC
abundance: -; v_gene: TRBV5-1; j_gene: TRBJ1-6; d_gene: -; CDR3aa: CASSFGGSNNSPLHF; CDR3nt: TGCGCCAGCAGCTTCGGGGGCTCCAATAATTCACCCCTCCACTTT
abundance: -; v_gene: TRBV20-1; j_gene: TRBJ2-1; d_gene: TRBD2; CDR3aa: CSAPLAGGISYNEQFF; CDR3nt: TGCAGTGCCCCACTAGCGGGGGGGATCTCCTACAATGAGCAGTTCTTC
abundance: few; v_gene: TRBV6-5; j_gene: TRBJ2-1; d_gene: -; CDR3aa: CASSYEGAYNEQFF; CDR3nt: TGTGCCAGCAGTTACGAAGGGGCCTATAATGAGCAGTTCTTC
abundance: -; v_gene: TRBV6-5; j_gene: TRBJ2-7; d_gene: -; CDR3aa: CASCYQDGTYEQYF; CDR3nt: TGTGCCAGCTGTTACCAGGACGGAACCTACGAGCAGTACTTC
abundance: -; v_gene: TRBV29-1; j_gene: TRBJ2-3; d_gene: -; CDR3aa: CSVEGQSDYLLGTDTQYF; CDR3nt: TGCAGCGTTGAAGGGCAGTCTGACTACCTGCTTGGGACAGATACGCAGTATTTT
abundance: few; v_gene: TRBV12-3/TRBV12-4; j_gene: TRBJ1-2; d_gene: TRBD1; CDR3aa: CASGILQGFYGYTF; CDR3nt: TGTGCCAGCGGGATCTTACAGGGGTTCTATGGCTACACCTTC
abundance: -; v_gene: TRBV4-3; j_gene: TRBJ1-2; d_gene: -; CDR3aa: CASSQVSSPANYGYTF; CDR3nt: TGCGCCAGCAGCCAAGTTTCGAGCCCCGCTAACTATGGCTACACCTTC
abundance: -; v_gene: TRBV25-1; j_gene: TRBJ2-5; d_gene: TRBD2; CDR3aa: CASSEWRREGQETQYF; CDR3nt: TGTGCCAGCAGTGAATGGCGCAGGGAGGGTCAAGAGACCCAGTACTTC
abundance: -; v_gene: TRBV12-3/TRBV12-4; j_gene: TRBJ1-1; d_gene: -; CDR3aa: CASSFGLGSAFF; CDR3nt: TGTGCCAGCAGTTTTGGCCTGGGTTCGGCTTTCTTT
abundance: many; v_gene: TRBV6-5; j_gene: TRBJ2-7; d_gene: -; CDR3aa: CASSRQSSYEQYF; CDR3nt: TGTGCCAGCAGCCGACAGAGCTCCTACGAGCAGTACTTC
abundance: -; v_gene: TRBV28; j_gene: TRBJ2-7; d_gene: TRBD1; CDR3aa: CASSLGDRGFSEQYF; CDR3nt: TGTGCCAGCAGTTTGGGGGACAGGGGGTTCAGTGAGCAGTACTTC
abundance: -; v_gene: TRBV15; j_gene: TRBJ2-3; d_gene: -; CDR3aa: CAIGVGADTQYF; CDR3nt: TGTGCCATCGGGGTAGGGGCAGATACGCAGTATTTT
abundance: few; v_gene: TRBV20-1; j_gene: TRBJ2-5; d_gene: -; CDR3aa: CSAQALLRETQYF; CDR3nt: TGCAGTGCTCAGGCCCTCCTCCGGGAGACCCAGTACTTC
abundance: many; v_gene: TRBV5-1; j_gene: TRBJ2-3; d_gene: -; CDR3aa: CASSGSTDTQYF; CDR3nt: TGCGCCAGCAGCGGAAGCACAGATACGCAGTATTTT
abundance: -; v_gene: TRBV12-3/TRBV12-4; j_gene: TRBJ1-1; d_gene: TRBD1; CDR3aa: CASRIYRGMGTEAFF; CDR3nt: TGTGCCAGCAGAATCTACAGGGGTATGGGCACTGAAGCTTTCTTT
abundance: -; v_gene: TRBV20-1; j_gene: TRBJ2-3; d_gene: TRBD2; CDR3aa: CSVGGGAEGTQYF; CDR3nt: TGCAGTGTTGGCGGGGGGGCCGAAGGTACGCAGTATTTT
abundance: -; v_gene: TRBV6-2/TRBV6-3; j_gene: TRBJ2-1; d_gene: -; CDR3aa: CASSFTGTSRYNEQFF; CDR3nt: TGTGCCAGCAGTTTCACCGGGACTTCCAGATACAATGAGCAGTTCTTC
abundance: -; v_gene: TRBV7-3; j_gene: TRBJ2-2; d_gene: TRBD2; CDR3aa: CASSLIPIAGGPTGELFF; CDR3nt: TGTGCCAGCAGCTTAATACCCATCGCGGGGGGGCCTACCGGGGAGCTGTTTTTT
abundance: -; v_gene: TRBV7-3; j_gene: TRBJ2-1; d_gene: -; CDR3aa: CASSLFGYEQFF; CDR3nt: TGTGCCAGCAGCTTATTTGGGTATGAGCAGTTCTTC
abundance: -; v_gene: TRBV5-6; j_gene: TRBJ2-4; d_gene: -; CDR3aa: CASSFGVAGVGNIQYF; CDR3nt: TGTGCCAGCAGCTTCGGGGTCGCAGGGGTCGGAAACATTCAGTACTTC
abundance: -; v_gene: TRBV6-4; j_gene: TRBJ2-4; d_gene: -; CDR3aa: CASSDSSGSYNEQYF; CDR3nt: TGTGCCAGCAGTGACTCTAGCGGCTCCTACAATGAGCAGTACTTC
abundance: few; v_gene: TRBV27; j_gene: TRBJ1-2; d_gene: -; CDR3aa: CASSTPTGQGGGYTF; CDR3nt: TGTGCCAGCAGTACTCCTACGGGGCAGGGCGGTGGCTACACCTTC
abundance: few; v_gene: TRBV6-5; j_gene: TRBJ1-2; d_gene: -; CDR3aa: CASFFSGRTNYGYTF; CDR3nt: TGTGCCAGCTTCTTCTCCGGACGGACTAACTATGGCTACACCTTC
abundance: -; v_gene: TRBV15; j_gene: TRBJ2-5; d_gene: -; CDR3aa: CATSRETGRMQTQYF; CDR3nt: TGTGCCACCAGCAGAGAGACAGGGAGGATGCAGACCCAGTACTTC
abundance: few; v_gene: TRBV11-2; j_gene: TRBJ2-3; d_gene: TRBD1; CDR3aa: CASSSPGTATPDTQYF; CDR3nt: TGTGCCAGCAGCTCCCCCGGGACAGCTACCCCAGATACGCAGTATTTT
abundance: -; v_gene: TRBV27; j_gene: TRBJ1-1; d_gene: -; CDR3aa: CASSLQGHAFMNTEAFF; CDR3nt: TGTGCCAGCAGTTTACAGGGGCATGCGTTCATGAACACTGAAGCTTTCTTT
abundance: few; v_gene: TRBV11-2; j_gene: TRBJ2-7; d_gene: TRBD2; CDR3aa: CASSRTGTSGSYEQYF; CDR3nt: TGTGCCAGCAGCAGAACCGGGACTAGCGGGTCCTACGAGCAGTACTTC
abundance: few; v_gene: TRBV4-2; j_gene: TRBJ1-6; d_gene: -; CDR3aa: CASSQDQIGSPLHF; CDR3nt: TGTGCCAGCAGCCAAGATCAGATCGGTTCACCCCTCCACTTT
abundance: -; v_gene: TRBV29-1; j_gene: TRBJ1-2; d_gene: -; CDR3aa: CSGGDRAFGYGYTF; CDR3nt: TGCAGCGGGGGAGATCGGGCCTTCGGGTATGGCTACACCTTC
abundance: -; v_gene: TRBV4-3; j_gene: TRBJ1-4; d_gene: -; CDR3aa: CASSHETDALIEKLFF; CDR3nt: TGCGCCAGCAGCCATGAAACAGATGCCTTAATTGAAAAACTGTTTTTT
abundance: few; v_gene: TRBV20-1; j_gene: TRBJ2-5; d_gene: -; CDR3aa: CSAFQETQYF; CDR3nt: TGCAGTGCCTTTCAAGAGACCCAGTACTTC
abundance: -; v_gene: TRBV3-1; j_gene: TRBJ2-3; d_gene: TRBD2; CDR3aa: CASSPGVSGGNTQYF; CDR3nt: TGTGCCAGCAGCCCGGGCGTTAGCGGGGGAAATACGCAGTATTTT
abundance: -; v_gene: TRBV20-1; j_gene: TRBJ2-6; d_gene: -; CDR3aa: CSATGRRLANVLTF; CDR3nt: TGCAGTGCTACGGGACGGCGCTTGGCCAACGTCCTGACTTTC
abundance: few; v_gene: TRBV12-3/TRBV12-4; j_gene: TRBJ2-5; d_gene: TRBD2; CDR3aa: CASSFRGGAGQETQYF; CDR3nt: TGTGCCAGCAGTTTCCGCGGGGGGGCCGGCCAAGAGACCCAGTACTTC